Sequencing of this T cell receptor beta chain was carried out in a study of shared clonotypes between healthy human individuals. TCRdb keeps only in-frame clones here, not all; method: immunoSEQ multiplex PCR. The sample has approximately 2,000,000 clones, around 93% seen once. Positive CCR7 selection of CD45RO-negative cells yielded the naive CD8 cells, and terminally differentiated effector memory CD45RA+ cells were excluded. CDR1 is MDHEN, CDR2 SYDVKM, per germline. Trimming cost V 5 bases and J 2 bases, with 13 bases left between them. The CDR3 spans 14 residues. V usage is TRBV28 and J usage is TRBJ2-7; D remains unclear. The source of this sequence is a man in his late teens or twenties in good health. Some clones in this sample may be carry-over from other donors' samples. The specimen was naive CD8+ T cells from PBMCs. The CDR3 sequence: CASSPPPAAYEQYF. In DNA, the CDR3 is TGTGCCAGCAGTCCCCCCCCGGCGGCCTACGAGCAGTACTTC.